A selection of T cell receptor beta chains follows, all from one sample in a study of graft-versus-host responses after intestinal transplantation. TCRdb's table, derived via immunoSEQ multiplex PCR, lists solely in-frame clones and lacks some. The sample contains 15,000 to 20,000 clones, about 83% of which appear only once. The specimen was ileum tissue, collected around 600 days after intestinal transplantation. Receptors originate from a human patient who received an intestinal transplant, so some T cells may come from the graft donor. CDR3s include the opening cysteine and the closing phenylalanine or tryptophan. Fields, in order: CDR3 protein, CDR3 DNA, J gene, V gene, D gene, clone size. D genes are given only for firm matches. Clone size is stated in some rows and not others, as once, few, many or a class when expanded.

CASSSSPYEQYF,TGTGCCAGCAGCTCTTCCCCCTACGAGCAGTACTTC,TRBJ2-7,TRBV6-1,NA,NA
CASSDRGPNTGELFF,TGTGCCAGCAGCGACAGGGGCCCCAACACCGGGGAGCTGTTTTTT,TRBJ2-2,TRBV7-9,TRBD1,NA
CASNEGGSEKLFF,TGCGCCAGCAATGAAGGGGGCTCTGAAAAACTGTTTTTT,TRBJ1-4,TRBV10-2,TRBD1,NA
CASSLGDPGYYGYTF,TGTGCCAGCAGCTTGGGGGACCCGGGGTACTATGGCTACACCTTC,TRBJ1-2,TRBV5-5,NA,NA
CASRGRSLGQPQHF,TGTGCCAGTAGGGGACGGAGTTTGGGTCAGCCCCAGCATTTT,TRBJ1-5,TRBV19,NA,NA
CAWWVGVSGNTIYF,TGTGCCTGGTGGGTCGGGGTATCAGGAAACACCATATATTTT,TRBJ1-3,TRBV30,NA,NA
CASKRGREFGEQYF,TGTGCCAGCAAACGAGGGCGGGAGTTCGGCGAGCAGTACTTC,TRBJ2-7,TRBV7-8,TRBD2,NA
CASSSVGGAYEAFF,TGTGCCAGCAGCTCCGTGGGGGGGGCCTATGAAGCTTTCTTT,TRBJ1-1,TRBV7-2,NA,NA
CASSQEGGTGTQF,TGCGCCAGCAGCCAAGAGGGAGGGACAGGGACCCAGTTT,TRBJ1-6,TRBV4-1,TRBD1,NA
CSVEVVRTREQYF,TGCAGCGTTGAGGTCGTGAGGACGCGGGAGCAGTACTTC,TRBJ2-7,TRBV29-1,NA,NA
CASSPRTGAGNTIYF,TGCGCCAGCAGCCCTCGCACAGGGGCTGGAAACACCATATATTTT,TRBJ1-3,TRBV5-1,TRBD1,NA
CASSPGSKQPQHF,TGTGCCAGCTCACCAGGGTCAAAGCAGCCCCAGCATTTT,TRBJ1-5,TRBV18,NA,NA
CATSRDPKVAYEQYF,TGTGCCACCAGCAGAGATCCGAAAGTGGCCTACGAGCAGTACTTC,TRBJ2-7,TRBV15,NA,NA
CASSFSGFQETQYF,TGTGCCAGCAGCTTTTCGGGGTTCCAAGAGACCCAGTACTTC,TRBJ2-5,TRBV5-5,NA,NA
CASSQDYRVNSPLHF,TGCGCCAGCAGCCAAGATTACAGGGTAAATTCACCCCTCCACTTT,TRBJ1-6,TRBV4-1,NA,NA
CASSLTGVGTEAFF,TGTGCCAGCAGCCTCACAGGGGTGGGGACTGAAGCTTTCTTT,TRBJ1-1,TRBV5-6,TRBD1,NA
CASSENRVDSQYF,TGTGCCAGCAGTGAAAATCGGGTGGATTCCCAGTACTTC,TRBJ2-5,TRBV2,NA,NA
CASSPTSPGTDTQYF,TGTGCCAGCTCACCTACTAGCCCTGGCACAGATACGCAGTATTTT,TRBJ2-3,TRBV18,NA,once
CASTSIAQGSPLHF,TGTGCCAGCACGAGCATAGCTCAAGGTTCACCCCTCCACTTT,TRBJ1-6,TRBV2,NA,NA
CASSLGQGRSYGYTF,TGTGCCAGCAGCCTAGGACAGGGACGTAGCTATGGCTACACCTTC,TRBJ1-2,TRBV7-8,TRBD1,NA
CAINTYGTSGGADEQYF,TGTGCCATAAACACATACGGGACTAGCGGGGGGGCAGACGAGCAGTACTTC,TRBJ2-7,TRBV10-3,TRBD2,NA
CASSEFPTGAYEQYF,TGTGCCAGCAGTGAATTCCCGACAGGCGCCTACGAGCAGTACTTC,TRBJ2-7,TRBV6-1,NA,NA
CASSSPGQRIYNEQFF,TGTGCCAGTAGTAGTCCGGGACAGCGAATCTACAATGAGCAGTTCTTC,TRBJ2-1,TRBV19,TRBD1,NA
CASSLGGIYNEQFF,TGTGCCAGCAGCTTGGGGGGGATCTACAATGAGCAGTTCTTC,TRBJ2-1,TRBV11-2,TRBD2,NA
CASSLRTDTQYF,TGTGCCAGCTCGCTCCGCACAGATACGCAGTATTTT,TRBJ2-3,TRBV18,NA,few
CSVLRGPYEQYF,TGCAGCGTGCTCCGGGGGCCCTACGAGCAGTACTTC,TRBJ2-7,TRBV29-1,NA,once
CASSLIWTDSGANVLTF,TGTGCCAGCAGCCTAATTTGGACGGACTCTGGGGCCAACGTCCTGACTTTC,TRBJ2-6,TRBV4-2,NA,NA
CASSQERSGVTGELFF,TGTGCCAGCAGCCAAGAGCGTAGCGGGGTCACCGGGGAGCTGTTTTTT,TRBJ2-2,TRBV4-2,TRBD2,once
CATSRDQGETQYF,TGTGCCACCAGCAGAGACCAGGGAGAGACCCAGTACTTC,TRBJ2-5,TRBV15,NA,NA
CASSSLQASYEQYF,TGTGCCAGCAGTTCTCTACAGGCCTCCTACGAGCAGTACTTC,TRBJ2-7,TRBV6-1,NA,NA
CAWSVVGSSGNTIYF,TGTGCCTGGAGTGTGGTAGGGAGCTCTGGAAACACCATATATTTT,TRBJ1-3,TRBV30,NA,NA
CASSRVDEQYF,TGTGCCAGCAGCAGGGTGGACGAGCAGTACTTC,TRBJ2-7,TRBV2,NA,NA
CASSVFGGGEGGYTF,TGTGCCAGCAGTGTCTTCGGAGGCGGGGAAGGGGGATACACCTTC,TRBJ1-2,TRBV2,NA,NA
CASTLWGEAFF,TGTGCCAGCACCCTGTGGGGAGAAGCTTTCTTT,TRBJ1-1,TRBV28,NA,NA
CATSSGGARNEQFF,TGTGCCACCAGCAGCGGGGGGGCTCGTAATGAGCAGTTCTTC,TRBJ2-1,TRBV15,TRBD2,NA
CASSLGLAGVGTQYF,TGCGCCAGCAGCTTGGGACTAGCGGGGGTCGGGACCCAGTACTTC,TRBJ2-5,TRBV5-1,TRBD2,NA
CASSPSGGPNNEQFF,TGTGCCAGCAGTCCTAGCGGGGGGCCTAACAATGAGCAGTTCTTC,TRBJ2-1,TRBV6-5,TRBD2,NA
CASKSTASNQPQHF,TGTGCCAGTAAATCGACAGCTAGCAATCAGCCCCAGCATTTT,TRBJ1-5,TRBV27,NA,NA
CASSLRAQGALYGYTF,TGTGCCAGCAGCTTGAGGGCTCAGGGGGCGTTATATGGCTACACCTTC,TRBJ1-2,TRBV5-5,TRBD1,NA
CASRRGTGGETQYF,TGTGCCAGCAGGCGCGGGACGGGTGGAGAGACCCAGTACTTC,TRBJ2-5,TRBV6-5,NA,NA
CASSPERRANEKLFF,TGCGCCAGCAGCCCGGAGCGTCGTGCGAATGAAAAACTGTTTTTT,TRBJ1-4,TRBV5-1,NA,NA
CASSQAGTASNQPQHF,TGCGCCAGCAGCCAAGCCGGGACAGCGAGCAATCAGCCCCAGCATTTT,TRBJ1-5,TRBV4-1,TRBD1,NA
CASSKTGGANTEAFF,TGTGCCAGCAGCAAGACAGGGGGCGCGAACACTGAAGCTTTCTTT,TRBJ1-1,TRBV21-1,NA,NA
CAISDPLTDRGDYGYTF,TGTGCCATCAGTGACCCTCTCACCGACAGGGGTGACTATGGCTACACCTTC,TRBJ1-2,TRBV10-3,TRBD1,NA
CASLTSTGELFF,TGTGCCAGTTTGACTAGCACCGGGGAGCTGTTTTTT,TRBJ2-2,TRBV28,NA,NA
CASSRRGTESNYGYTF,TGCGCCAGCAGCCGAAGGGGGACAGAGTCTAACTATGGCTACACCTTC,TRBJ1-2,TRBV4-1,TRBD1,NA
CASSLGGFSQETQYF,TGCGCCAGCAGCTTGGGAGGGTTTAGCCAAGAGACCCAGTACTTC,TRBJ2-5,TRBV5-1,NA,NA
CASSLTATNEKLFF,TGTGCCAGCAGCTTAACAGCAACTAATGAAAAACTGTTTTTT,TRBJ1-4,TRBV11-1,NA,NA
CASSLNPQGYEQYF,TGTGCCAGCAGTTTAAATCCTCAGGGCTACGAGCAGTACTTC,TRBJ2-7,TRBV27,NA,NA
CASSESLGTESINTNEKLFF,TGTGCCAGCAGTGAATCCCTAGGGACAGAGAGCATTAACACTAATGAAAAACTGTTTTTT,TRBJ1-4,TRBV2,TRBD1,NA